The clone carrying this T cell receptor beta chain has only a few counts. This sample stems from a study of blood T cells in healthy people across ages. PCR was performed a second time for about 6 to 11 cycles using a sample-barcoded 5' primer and a J-beta primer mix. Via MiXCR, TCRdb re-called the 5' RACE reads, giving one row per CDR3 protein. The data show 600,000 to 850,000 distinct CDR3 sequences, roughly 44% seen once. Total RNA was extracted at no less than 5 micrograms per sample. CDR1 and CDR2 (germline): SQVTM, ANQGSEA. Germline trimming cut 7 bases from V and 5 bases from J; bases unmatched to any gene: 10. This CDR3 comprises 13 residues.

The sequenced sample was blood. The source of this sequence is a woman between 55 and 75 years old in good health. The chain employs TRBV29-1 and TRBJ1-1, with TRBD1 identical over 7 bases. The CDR3 DNA reads as TGCAGCGGTGTAAGGGGGCAGGGAACTGAAGCTTTCTTT. This gives the protein CSGVRGQGTEAFF.